Listed below are T cell receptor beta chains from one sample, sequenced in a study. TCRdb re-analysed the 5' RACE reads in MiXCR, keeping a single row per CDR3 protein. The sample has roughly 42,000 distinct CDR3 sequences; around 20% are singletons. Sample: Tregs sorted from blood. These receptor sequences come from a female donor with breast cancer. Each CDR3 is given with its conserved first and last residue. A D gene is named only where the DNA matches it firmly. Clone size is given for some rows only: seen once, a few or many times, or a class if the clone is expanded.

size	V	D	J	CDR3	DNA
many	TRBV6-2/TRBV6-3	.	TRBJ2-6	CASSYSGHSGANVLTF	TGTGCCAGCAGTTACTCGGGACACTCTGGGGCCAACGTCCTGACTTTC
medium-sized	TRBV7-9	TRBD2	TRBJ2-1	CASSLSLSGSYNEQFF	TGTGCCAGCAGCCTATCTCTTAGCGGGTCCTACAATGAGCAGTTCTTC
many	TRBV7-9	.	TRBJ1-3	CASTTDSGNTIYF	TGTGCCAGCACCACAGACTCTGGAAACACCATATATTTT
few	TRBV29-1	.	TRBJ2-7	CSVEHGPYEQYF	TGCAGCGTTGAGCATGGCCCATACGAGCAGTACTTC
few	TRBV10-3	.	TRBJ1-6	CAISESSSYNSPLHF	TGTGCCATCAGTGAGTCTTCAAGCTATAATTCACCCCTCCACTTT
many	TRBV7-3	TRBD2	TRBJ2-1	CASSQTSDNEQFF	TGTGCCAGCAGCCAAACTAGCGACAATGAGCAGTTCTTC
.	TRBV9	TRBD1	TRBJ1-1	CTSSVGTVNTEAFF	TGTACCAGCAGCGTAGGGACAGTGAACACTGAAGCTTTCTTT
many	TRBV11-2	.	TRBJ1-1	CASSLGTNTEAFF	TGTGCCAGCAGCTTAGGGACGAACACTGAAGCTTTCTTT
once	TRBV6-4	.	TRBJ2-2	CATSDSGGELFF	TGTGCCACCAGTGACTCGGGCGGGGAGCTGTTTTTT
medium-sized	TRBV27	.	TRBJ1-5	CASQLQGNNQPQHF	TGTGCCAGCCAGCTACAGGGTAACAATCAGCCCCAGCATTTT
.	TRBV7-9	TRBD1	TRBJ2-7	CASSQPGQGYEQYF	TGTGCCAGCAGTCAACCGGGACAGGGCTACGAGCAGTACTTC
.	TRBV3-1	.	TRBJ1-1	CASSQGGELNTEAFF	TGTGCCAGCAGCCAAGGTGGAGAACTAAACACTGAAGCTTTCTTT
.	TRBV4-1	TRBD1	TRBJ2-5	CASSYRTGALGETQYF	TGCGCCAGCAGCTACCGAACAGGGGCCCTGGGAGAGACCCAGTACTTC
many	TRBV5-1	.	TRBJ2-7	CASSRTDGFYEQYF	TGCGCCAGCAGCCGGACAGACGGATTCTACGAGCAGTACTTC
many	TRBV20-1	.	TRBJ2-3	CSACNFLESDTQYF	TGCAGTGCTTGTAACTTCCTCGAGTCGGATACGCAGTATTTT
many	TRBV7-2	.	TRBJ1-1	CASSPRLGGGVEAFF	TGTGCCAGCAGCCCAAGGCTAGGAGGTGGGGTCGAAGCTTTCTTT
few	TRBV7-2	TRBD2	TRBJ2-3	CTSSDSGSGDTQYF	TGTACCAGCAGCGATAGCGGGAGTGGGGATACGCAGTATTTT
.	TRBV5-1	.	TRBJ2-5	CASSSDMTRGETQYF	TGCGCCAGCAGCTCGGATATGACCCGGGGAGAGACCCAGTACTTC